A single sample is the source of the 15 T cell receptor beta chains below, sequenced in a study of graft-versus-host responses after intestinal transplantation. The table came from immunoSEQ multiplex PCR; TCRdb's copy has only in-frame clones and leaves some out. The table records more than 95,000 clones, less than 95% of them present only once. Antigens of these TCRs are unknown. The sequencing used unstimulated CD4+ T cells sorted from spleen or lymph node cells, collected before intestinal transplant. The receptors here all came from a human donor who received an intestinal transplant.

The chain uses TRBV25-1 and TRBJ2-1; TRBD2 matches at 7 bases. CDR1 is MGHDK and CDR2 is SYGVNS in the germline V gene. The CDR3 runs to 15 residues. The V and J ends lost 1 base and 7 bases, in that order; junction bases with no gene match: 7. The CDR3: CASSEWGGLRNEQFF. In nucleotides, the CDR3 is TGTGCCAGCAGTGAATGGGGGGGTTTGAGGAATGAGCAGTTCTTC.

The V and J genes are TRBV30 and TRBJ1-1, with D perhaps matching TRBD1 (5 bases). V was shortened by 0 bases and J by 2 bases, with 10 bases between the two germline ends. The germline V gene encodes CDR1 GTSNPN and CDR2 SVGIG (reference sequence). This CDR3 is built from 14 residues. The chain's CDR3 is CAWSVRGSNTEAFF. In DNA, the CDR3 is TGTGCCTGGAGTGTAAGGGGCTCAAACACTGAAGCTTTCTTT.

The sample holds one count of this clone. The DNA of the CDR3 is TGTGCCAGCAGCTTTACCCGGGGTAGCACAGATACGCAGTATTTT. This sequence encodes CASSFTRGSTDTQYF. The chain couples TRBV11-3 to TRBJ2-3; the D gene is possibly TRBD2 (5 bases). Germline V gives CDR1 SGHNT, CDR2 YENEEA. The V end lost 3 bases, the J end lost 0 bases, and 10 bases lay between the germline ends. The CDR3 loop spans 15 amino acids.

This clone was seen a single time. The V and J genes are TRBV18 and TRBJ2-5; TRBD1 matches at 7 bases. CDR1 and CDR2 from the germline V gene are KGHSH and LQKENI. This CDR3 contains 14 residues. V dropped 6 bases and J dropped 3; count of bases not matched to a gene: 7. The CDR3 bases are TGTGCCAGCTCCCCTAAAACAGGGGAAGAGACCCAGTACTTC. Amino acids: CASSPKTGEETQYF.

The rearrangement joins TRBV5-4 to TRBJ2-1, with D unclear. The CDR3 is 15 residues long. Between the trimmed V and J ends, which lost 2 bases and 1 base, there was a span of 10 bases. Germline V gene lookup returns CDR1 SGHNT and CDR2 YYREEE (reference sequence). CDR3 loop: CASSLRASSYNEQFF. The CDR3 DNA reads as TGTGCCAGCAGCTTACGAGCGTCGTCCTACAATGAGCAGTTCTTC.

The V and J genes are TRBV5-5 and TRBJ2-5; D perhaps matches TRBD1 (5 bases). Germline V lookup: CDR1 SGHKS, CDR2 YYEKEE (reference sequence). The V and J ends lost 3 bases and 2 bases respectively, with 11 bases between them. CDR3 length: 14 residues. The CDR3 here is CASSSYRKQETQYF. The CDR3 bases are TGTGCCAGCAGCTCGTACAGGAAACAAGAGACCCAGTACTTC.

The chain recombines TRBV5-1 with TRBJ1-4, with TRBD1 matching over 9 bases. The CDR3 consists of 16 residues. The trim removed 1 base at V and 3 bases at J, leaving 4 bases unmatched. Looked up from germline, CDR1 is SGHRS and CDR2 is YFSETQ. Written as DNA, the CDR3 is TGCGCCAGCAGCTTGACAGGGGGCGCCTCTAATGAAAAACTGTTTTTT. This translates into CASSLTGGASNEKLFF.

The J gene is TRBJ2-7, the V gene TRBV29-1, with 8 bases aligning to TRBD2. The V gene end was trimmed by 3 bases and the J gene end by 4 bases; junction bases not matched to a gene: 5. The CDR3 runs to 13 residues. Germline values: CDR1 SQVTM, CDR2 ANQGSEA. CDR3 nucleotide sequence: TGCAGCGTTGACGGCGGGGGGTATTACGAGCAGTACTTC. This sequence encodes CSVDGGGYYEQYF.

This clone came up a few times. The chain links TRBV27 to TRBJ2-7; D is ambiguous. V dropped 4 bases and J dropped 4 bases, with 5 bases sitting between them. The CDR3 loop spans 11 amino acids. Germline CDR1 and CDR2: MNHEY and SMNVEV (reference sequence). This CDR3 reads CASSYGYEQYF. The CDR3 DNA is TGTGCCAGCAGTTACGGGTACGAGCAGTACTTC.

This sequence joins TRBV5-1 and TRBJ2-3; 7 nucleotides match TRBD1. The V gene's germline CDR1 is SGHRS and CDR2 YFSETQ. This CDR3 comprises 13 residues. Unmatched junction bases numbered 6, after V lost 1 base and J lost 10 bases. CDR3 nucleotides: TGCGCCAGCAGCTTGATGACAGGGTCCGCGCAGTATTTT. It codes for CASSLMTGSAQYF. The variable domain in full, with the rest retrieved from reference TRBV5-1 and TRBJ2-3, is KAGVTQTPRYLIKTRGQQVTLSCSPISGHRSVSWYQQTPGQGLQFLFEYFSETQRNKGNFPGRFSGRQFSNSRSEMNVSTLELGDSALYLCASSLMTGSAQYFGPGTRLTVL.

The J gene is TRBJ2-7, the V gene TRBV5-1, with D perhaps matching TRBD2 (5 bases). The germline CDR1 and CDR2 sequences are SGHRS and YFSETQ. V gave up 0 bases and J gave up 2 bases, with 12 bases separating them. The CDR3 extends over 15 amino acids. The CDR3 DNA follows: TGCGCCAGCAGCTTGGCCGGGGTAGGTCCCTACGAGCAGTACTTC. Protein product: CASSLAGVGPYEQYF.

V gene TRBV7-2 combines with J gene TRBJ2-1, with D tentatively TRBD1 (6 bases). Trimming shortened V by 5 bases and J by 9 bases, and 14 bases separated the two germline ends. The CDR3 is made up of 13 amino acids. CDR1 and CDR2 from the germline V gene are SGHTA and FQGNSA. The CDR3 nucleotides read TGTGCCAGCAGCACCCGGACAGTGGGTGAGCAGTTCTTC. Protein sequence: CASSTRTVGEQFF.

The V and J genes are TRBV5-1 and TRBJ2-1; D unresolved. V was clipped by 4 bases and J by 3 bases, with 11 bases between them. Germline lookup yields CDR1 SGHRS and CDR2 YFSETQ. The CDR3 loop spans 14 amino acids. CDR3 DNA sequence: TGCGCCAGCAGCCTAGACTTCTACTACAATGAGCAGTTCTTC. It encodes CASSLDFYYNEQFF.

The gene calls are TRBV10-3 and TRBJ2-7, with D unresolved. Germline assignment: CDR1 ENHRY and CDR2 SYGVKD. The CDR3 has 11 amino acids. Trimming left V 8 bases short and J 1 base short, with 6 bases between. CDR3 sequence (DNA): TGTGCCATCGGCTCTTCCTACGAGCAGTACTTC. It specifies CAIGSSYEQYF.

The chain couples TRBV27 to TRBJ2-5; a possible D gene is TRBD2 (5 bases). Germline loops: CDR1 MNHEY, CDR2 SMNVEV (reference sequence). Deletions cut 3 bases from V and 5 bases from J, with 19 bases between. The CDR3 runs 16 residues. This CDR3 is CASSLFSGRGEETQYF. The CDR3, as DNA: TGTGCCAGCAGTTTGTTTAGTGGCCGTGGGGAGGAGACCCAGTACTTC.